This T cell receptor (beta chain) was sequenced in a study of T cells in Graves' hyperthyroidism and ophthalmopathy. About this clonotype itself: Its antigen is unidentified.

Looked up from germline, CDR1 is SQVTM and CDR2 is ANQGSEA. The CDR3 loop spans 16 amino acids. V lost 0 bases to trimming and J lost 6 bases; unmatched junction nucleotides: 11. Study results and caveats: Among thyroid clonotypes expanded above 0.001, most also appeared in blood. It was a median around 6 months before onset that the model predicted ophthalmopathy.

Amplified regions were TCR beta CDR3 sequences from RNA transcripts. Initially, a first-round RT-PCR of the TCR CDR3 employed the HTBI primer set. TCRdb recomputed calls from the multiplex PCR reads with MiXCR, one row per CDR3 protein. The sample carries under 550,000 distinct CDR3 sequences, around 13% recorded once. Thyroid ultrasound, orbital computed tomography, clinical symptoms, and serum thyroxine and TRAb underpinned diagnoses. V usage is TRBV29-1 and J usage is TRBJ2-3, with 8 positions matching TRBD2. Input material: blood. The origin of this receptor is a woman aged 18-30 years with Graves' hyperthyroidism. The CDR3, as DNA: TGCAGCGTTGAAGACCTGGGTCGGGAGGGCCCGGATACGCAGTATTTT. Amino acids: CSVEDLGREGPDTQYF.